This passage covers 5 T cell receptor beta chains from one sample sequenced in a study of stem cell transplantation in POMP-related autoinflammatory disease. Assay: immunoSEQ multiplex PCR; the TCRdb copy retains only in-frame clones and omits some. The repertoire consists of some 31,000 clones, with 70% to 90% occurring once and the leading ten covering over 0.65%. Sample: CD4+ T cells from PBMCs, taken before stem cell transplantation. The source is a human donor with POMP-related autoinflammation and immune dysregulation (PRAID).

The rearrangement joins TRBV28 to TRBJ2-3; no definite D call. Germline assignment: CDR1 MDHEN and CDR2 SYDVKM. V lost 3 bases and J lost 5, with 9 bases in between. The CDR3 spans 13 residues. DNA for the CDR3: TGTGCCAGCAGTTTCGGCGCCCAAGATACGCAGTATTTT. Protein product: CASSFGAQDTQYF.

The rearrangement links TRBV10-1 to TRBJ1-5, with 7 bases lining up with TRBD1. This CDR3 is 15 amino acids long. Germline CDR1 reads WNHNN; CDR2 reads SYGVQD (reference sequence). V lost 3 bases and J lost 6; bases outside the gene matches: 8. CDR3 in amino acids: CASSDPGGVGQPQHF. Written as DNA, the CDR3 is TGCGCCAGCAGTGACCCAGGGGGGGTAGGTCAGCCCCAGCATTTT.

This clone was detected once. The CDR3 sequence: CASSDPRRAGPQHF. DNA of the CDR3: TGTGCCAGCAGTGATCCGAGGAGAGCGGGGCCCCAGCATTTT. This rearrangement joins TRBV6-1 to TRBJ1-5; D uncertain. Looked up from germline, CDR1 is MNHNS and CDR2 is SASEGT. V lost 3 bases and J lost 9, with 15 bases in between. The CDR3 consists of 14 residues.

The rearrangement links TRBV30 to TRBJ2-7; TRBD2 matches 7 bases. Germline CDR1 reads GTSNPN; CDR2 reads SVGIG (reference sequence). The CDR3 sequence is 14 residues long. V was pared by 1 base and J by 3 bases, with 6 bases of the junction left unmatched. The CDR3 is CAWSDRDYHYEQYF. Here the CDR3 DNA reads TGTGCCTGGAGTGACCGGGACTACCACTACGAGCAGTACTTC.

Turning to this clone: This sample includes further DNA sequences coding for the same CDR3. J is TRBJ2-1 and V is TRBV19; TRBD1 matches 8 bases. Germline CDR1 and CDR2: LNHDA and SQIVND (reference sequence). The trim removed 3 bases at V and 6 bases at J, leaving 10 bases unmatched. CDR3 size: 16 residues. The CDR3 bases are TGTGCCAGTAGTATGGTAACAGGGGGGCCTTTCAATGAGCAGTTCTTC. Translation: CASSMVTGGPFNEQFF.